The entry that follows covers one TCR beta chain sequence. With 4 bases removed from V and 6 bases from J, the gap between germline ends came to 11 bases. The CDR3 runs to 13 residues. CDR1 SSHAT and CDR2 FNYEAQ come from the germline V gene (reference sequence). This sample was taken from a study of shared clonotypes between healthy human individuals. Some clones are missing from TCRdb's copy, which holds only in-frame ones; the method was immunoSEQ multiplex PCR. The data contain about 680,000 clones, 60% to 75% of them singletons. Specimen: memory CD4+ T cells sorted from blood. Subset defined: CD45RA-negative fraction. The receptor was derived from a woman in her 30s in good health. The V and J genes are TRBV7-7 and TRBJ2-3; a possible D gene is TRBD1 (6 bases). The CDR3 loop is CASSSGETDTQYF. CDR3 coding DNA: TGTGCCAGCAGCTCAGGGGAAACCGATACGCAGTATTTT.